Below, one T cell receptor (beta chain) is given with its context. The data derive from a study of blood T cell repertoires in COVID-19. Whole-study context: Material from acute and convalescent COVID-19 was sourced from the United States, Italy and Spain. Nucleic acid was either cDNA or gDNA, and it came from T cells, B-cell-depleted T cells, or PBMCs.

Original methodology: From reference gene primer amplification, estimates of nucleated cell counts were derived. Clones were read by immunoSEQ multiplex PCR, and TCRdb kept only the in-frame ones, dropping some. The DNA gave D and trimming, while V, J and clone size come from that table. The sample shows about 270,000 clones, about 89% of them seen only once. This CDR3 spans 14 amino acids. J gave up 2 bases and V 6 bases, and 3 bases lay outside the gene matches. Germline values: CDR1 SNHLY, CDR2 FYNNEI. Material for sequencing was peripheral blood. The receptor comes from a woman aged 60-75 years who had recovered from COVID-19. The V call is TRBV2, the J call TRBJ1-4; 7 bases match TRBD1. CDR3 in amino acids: CASRRQGTNEKLFF. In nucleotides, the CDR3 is TGTGCCAGCAGGAGACAGGGCACTAATGAAAAACTGTTTTTT.